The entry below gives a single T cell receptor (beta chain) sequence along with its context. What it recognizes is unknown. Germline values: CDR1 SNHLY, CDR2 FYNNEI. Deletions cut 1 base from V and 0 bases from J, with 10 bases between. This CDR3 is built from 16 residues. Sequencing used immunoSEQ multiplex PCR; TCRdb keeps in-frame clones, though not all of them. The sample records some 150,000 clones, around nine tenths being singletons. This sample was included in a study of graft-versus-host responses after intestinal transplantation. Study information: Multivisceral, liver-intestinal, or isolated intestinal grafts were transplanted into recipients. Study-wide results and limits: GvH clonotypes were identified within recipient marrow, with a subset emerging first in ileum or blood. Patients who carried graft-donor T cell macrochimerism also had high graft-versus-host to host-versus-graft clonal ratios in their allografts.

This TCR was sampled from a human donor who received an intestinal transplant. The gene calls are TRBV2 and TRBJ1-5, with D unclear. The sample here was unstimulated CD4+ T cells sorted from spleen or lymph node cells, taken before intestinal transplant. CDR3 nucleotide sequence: TGTGCCAGCAGTGAAGAGGCGCCTACTAGCAATCAGCCCCAGCATTTT. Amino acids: CASSEEAPTSNQPQHF.